This passage covers 30 T cell receptor beta chains from one sample sequenced in a study of blood T cell repertoires in COVID-19. Profiling relied on immunoSEQ multiplex PCR, and the TCRdb table lists in-frame clones only, not all of them. The table has more than 100,000 clones, 82% seen once. The sequenced sample consisted of peripheral blood. The source is a woman aged 70 to 79 with acute or convalescent COVID-19.

This sequence joins TRBV4-3 and TRBJ1-1; TRBD1 agrees at 7 bases. CDR3 length: 16 residues. CDR1 is LGHNA, CDR2 YSLEER, per germline. J was trimmed by 1 base and V by 4 bases; bases with no gene match: 9. CDR3 residues: CASSRETDRANTEAFF. CDR3 DNA: TGCGCCAGCAGCCGAGAGACAGACAGGGCGAACACTGAAGCTTTCTTT.

The J gene is TRBJ1-1, the V gene TRBV24-1; TRBD1 matches 8 bases. Germline CDR1 KGHDR, CDR2 SFDVKD. J was trimmed by 4 bases and V by 4 bases; bases with no gene match: 7. The CDR3 runs 15 residues. The CDR3 DNA reads as TGTGCCACCAGTGACCCCGGACAGGGAGGCACTGAAGCTTTCTTT. Translation gives CATSDPGQGGTEAFF.

This rearrangement joins TRBV24-1 to TRBJ2-2; TRBD1 is a possible D gene (5 bases). Germline V lookup: CDR1 KGHDR, CDR2 SFDVKD. The length of the CDR3 is 14 residues. Trimming took 6 bases from V and 6 from J, leaving 13 bases between them. The CDR3 here is CATSPAGRSGELFF. CDR3 nucleotides: TGTGCCACCAGTCCGGCAGGGCGGTCCGGGGAGCTGTTTTTT.

The genes are TRBV2 and TRBJ1-1; no clear D gene. The CDR3 consists of 13 residues. Per the germline V gene, CDR1 is SNHLY and CDR2 is FYNNEI. V was cut by 7 bases and J by 1 base, with 10 bases left in between. CDR3 coding DNA: TGTGCCAGCACCCTCGGGGAGAACACTGAAGCTTTCTTT. It specifies CASTLGENTEAFF.

The rearrangement links TRBV25-1 to TRBJ2-7, with 9 bases identical to TRBD2. Germline V gives CDR1 MGHDK, CDR2 SYGVNS. This CDR3 has 15 residues. Trimming cost V 4 bases and J 4 bases; bases outside gene matches: 8. The DNA of the CDR3 is TGTGCCAGCAGTGTAGCGGGGGCCTATCGGTACGAGCAGTACTTC. This translates into CASSVAGAYRYEQYF.

The chain combines TRBV4-3 with TRBJ2-4; 12 bases agree with TRBD2. V was pared by 3 bases and J by 0 bases, with 9 bases of the junction left unmatched. CDR1 is LGHNA, CDR2 YSLEER, per germline. The CDR3 runs to 19 residues. The CDR3 loop reads CASSQETSGGGLAKNIQYF. CDR3 sequence (DNA): TGCGCCAGCAGCCAGGAGACTAGCGGGGGAGGACTAGCCAAAAACATTCAGTACTTC.

V usage is TRBV30 and J usage is TRBJ1-1, with TRBD1 as a possible D gene (6 bases). Germline CDR1 GTSNPN, CDR2 SVGIG (reference sequence). Trimming cost V 3 bases and J 4 bases, with 15 bases left between them. CDR3 length: 14 amino acids. The CDR3 here is CAWSYRVRSTEAFF. CDR3 sequence (DNA): TGTGCCTGGAGCTACAGGGTCAGGAGCACTGAAGCTTTCTTT.

V and J are TRBV30 and TRBJ1-1, with 7 bases aligning to TRBD1. Germline trimming cut 2 bases from V and 11 bases from J; bases unmatched to any gene: 14. The CDR3 extends over 14 amino acids. The V gene's germline CDR1 is GTSNPN and CDR2 SVGIG (reference sequence). CDR3 protein: CAWSLDRVKRMAFF. CDR3 in DNA: TGTGCCTGGAGTCTAGACAGGGTAAAGCGGATGGCTTTCTTT.

The V and J genes are TRBV15 and TRBJ1-4, with 7 bases lining up with TRBD1. The CDR3 sequence is 16 residues long. Germline V lookup: CDR1 LNHNV, CDR2 YYDKDF (reference sequence). V gave up 3 bases and J gave up 0 bases; unmatched junction bases: 4. The DNA of the CDR3 is TGTGCCACCAGCAGTTACAGGGGTGCAACTAATGAAAAACTGTTTTTT. This codes for CATSSYRGATNEKLFF. The variable domain in full, with the rest retrieved from reference TRBV15 and TRBJ1-4, is DAMVIQNPRYQVTQFGKPVTLSCSQTLNHNVMYWYQQKSSQAPKLLFHYYDKDFNNEADTPDNFQSRRPNTSFCFLDIRSPGLGDTAMYLCATSSYRGATNEKLFFGSGTQLSVL.

The V gene is TRBV11-2, the J gene TRBJ1-4; D not resolved. V was pared by 7 bases and J by 0 bases, with 3 bases between. Germline-derived CDR1 and CDR2 are SGHAT and FQNNGV. The CDR3 spans 12 residues. This CDR3 is CASTATNEKLFF. The DNA for the CDR3 is TGTGCCAGCACTGCAACTAATGAAAAACTGTTTTTT.

This chain links TRBV11-3 with TRBJ1-1, with 10 positions matching TRBD1. There are 14 residues in the CDR3. The germline V gene encodes CDR1 SGHNT and CDR2 YENEEA. V was pared by 3 bases and J by 3 bases, with 1 base of the junction left unmatched. The CDR3 sequence: CASSLDRGDTEAFF. CDR3 nucleotide sequence: TGTGCCAGCAGCTTGGACAGGGGGGACACTGAAGCTTTCTTT.

As DNA, the CDR3 is TGCGCCAGCAGCCTGGAAGGGCTTTACAGGGCTGATAACTATGGCTACACCTTC. Its translation: CASSLEGLYRADNYGYTF. The rearrangement links TRBV5-1 to TRBJ1-2; maybe TRBD1 (6 bases). V lost 4 bases, J lost 1 base, and 23 bases lay in between. The germline CDR1 and CDR2 sequences are SGHRS and YFSETQ. The CDR3 consists of 18 residues.

The V gene is TRBV18, the J gene TRBJ2-5, with D perhaps matching TRBD1 (5 bases). From germline, CDR1 is KGHSH and CDR2 LQKENI. Trimming stripped 1 base from V and 1 base from J, with 13 bases between. The CDR3 length is 16 residues. CDR3 DNA: TGTGCCAGCTCACCACGGGGTGGGGCCGCCCAAGAGACCCAGTACTTC. Translation gives CASSPRGGAAQETQYF. Full variable domain (rest looked up from reference TRBV18 and TRBJ2-5): NAGVMQNPRHLVRRRGQEARLRCSPMKGHSHVYWYRQLPEEGLKFMVYLQKENIIDESGMPKERFSAEFPKEGPSILRIQQVVRGDSAAYFCASSPRGGAAQETQYFGPGTRLLVL.

The chain combines TRBV6-6 with TRBJ1-2, with D possibly being TRBD1 (5 bases). The germline V gene has CDR1 MNHNY and CDR2 SVGAGI (reference sequence). The CDR3 is 13 residues long. Trimming removed 5 bases at V and 1 base at J, with 8 bases between. The CDR3 loop reads CASSVQGNYGYTF. Written as DNA, the CDR3 is TGTGCCAGCAGTGTCCAGGGTAACTATGGCTACACCTTC.

The chain joins TRBV7-2 to TRBJ1-2, with D possibly being TRBD1 (6 bases). Germline CDR1 is SGHTA and CDR2 is FQGNSA. Trimming took off 1 base at V and 8 bases at J, with 17 bases between the two ends. The CDR3 totals 15 residues. The CDR3 DNA sequence: TGTGCCAGCAGCTTAGACGTCGGGACATTGGGAGGCTACACCTTC. It specifies CASSLDVGTLGGYTF.

This chain connects TRBV2 to TRBJ1-4, with D perhaps TRBD1 (6 bases). Germline CDR1 SNHLY, CDR2 FYNNEI. Deletions cut 7 bases from V and 4 bases from J, with 10 bases between. The CDR3 runs to 13 residues. The CDR3 is CASNGQFNEKLFF. DNA for the CDR3: TGTGCCAGCAATGGACAGTTTAATGAAAAACTGTTTTTT.

The chain uses TRBV6-1 and TRBJ2-5, with D tentatively TRBD1 (7 bases). The CDR3 length is 14 residues. The germline gives CDR1 MNHNS, CDR2 SASEGT. The V end was cut by 1 base, the J end by 5 bases, with 11 bases between. The CDR3, as DNA: TGTGCCAGCAGTGAAGGTGCAGGGGGGGAGACCCAGTACTTC. This sequence encodes CASSEGAGGETQYF.

The chain joins TRBV25-1 to TRBJ2-3, with D possibly TRBD2 on 7 matching bases. Trimming removed 4 bases at V and 3 bases at J, with 17 bases between. Per germline, CDR1 MGHDK and CDR2 SYGVNS. CDR3 length: 16 amino acids. CDR3 coding DNA: TGTGCCAGCAGTGCGAGGGGGAGGGGTCGAACAGATACGCAGTATTTT. It specifies CASSARGRGRTDTQYF.

The table lists this clone with a few counts. The chain links TRBV18 to TRBJ2-7, with a possible D match to TRBD1 (6 bases). CDR1 and CDR2 (germline): KGHSH, LQKENI. The V end was cut by 5 bases, the J end by 3 bases, with 14 bases between. The CDR3 contains 14 residues. The CDR3 protein is CASSEDRSFYEQYV. The DNA for the CDR3 is TGTGCCAGCTCAGAAGACAGGTCCTTCTACGAGCAGTACGTC.

The J gene is TRBJ1-6, the V gene TRBV2; tentative D call: TRBD1 (6 bases). Trimming removed 6 bases from V and 7 bases from J, with 16 bases in between. The germline V gene encodes CDR1 SNHLY and CDR2 FYNNEI. The length of the CDR3 is 15 residues. The CDR3: CASRRGRGSNSPLHF. The CDR3, as DNA: TGTGCCAGCAGGAGGGGGAGGGGATCGAATTCACCCCTCCACTTT.

The chain recombines TRBV5-4 with TRBJ1-1, with 8 positions matching TRBD1. Germline CDR1 is SGHNT and CDR2 is YYREEE (reference sequence). J lost 2 bases, V lost 4 bases, and 10 bases had no gene match. The CDR3 consists of 16 residues. CDR3 nucleotide sequence: TGTGCCAGCAGCCCCGGACAGGGTGTAGGAAACACTGAAGCTTTCTTT. It yields the protein CASSPGQGVGNTEAFF.

The chain employs TRBV25-1 and TRBJ2-1, with D perhaps matching TRBD2 (6 bases). V was trimmed by 3 bases and J by 6 bases, leaving 9 bases between them. Germline V gene sequence: CDR1 MGHDK, CDR2 SYGVNS. CDR3 size: 13 residues. The CDR3 DNA reads as TGTGCCAGCAGTGACGTCGGGGGCAATGAGCAGTTCTTC. This gives the protein CASSDVGGNEQFF.

CDR3 region: CASRMGVGTYGYTF. The DNA of the CDR3 is TGTGCCAGCAGGATGGGTGTAGGGACTTATGGCTACACCTTC. The chain carries TRBV6-5 and TRBJ1-2; possibly TRBD1 for D (5 bases). Between the trimmed V and J ends, which lost 6 bases and 5 bases, there was a span of 16 bases. CDR1 MNHEY and CDR2 SVGAGI come from the germline V gene. The CDR3 has 14 amino acids.

The chain uses TRBV5-4 and TRBJ1-2; D is perhaps TRBD1 (5 bases). V was cut by 0 bases and J by 8 bases, with 14 bases left in between. Germline V gene data show CDR1 as SGHNT and CDR2 as YYREEE (reference sequence). This CDR3 region has 14 residues. As DNA, the CDR3 is TGTGCCAGCAGCTTGGCGTTAGGGGCGGCGGGCTACACCTTC. Amino acids: CASSLALGAAGYTF. Full variable domain (missing parts from reference TRBV5-4 and TRBJ1-2): ETGVTQSPTHLIKTRGQQVTLRCSSQSGHNTVSWYQQALGQGPQFIFQYYREEENGRGNFPPRFSGLQFPNYSSELNVNALELDDSALYLCASSLALGAAGYTFGSGTRLTVV.

This chain connects TRBV18 to TRBJ1-1; maybe TRBD1 (5 bases). Looked up from germline, CDR1 is KGHSH and CDR2 is LQKENI. The CDR3 covers 14 residues. V gave up 3 bases and J gave up 5 bases, with 13 bases separating them. As DNA, the CDR3 is TGTGCCAGCTCACCCACGGGGGAGGGGACTGAAGCTTTCTTT. It is translated as CASSPTGEGTEAFF.

The rearrangement uses TRBV7-2 and TRBJ2-5; D perhaps matches TRBD2 (7 bases). The CDR3 extends over 15 amino acids. Germline V lookup: CDR1 SGHTA, CDR2 FQGNSA. V was clipped by 2 bases and J by 1 base, with 11 bases between them. The CDR3, as DNA: TGTGCCAGCAGCTTATCAAGGGGGGGCCAAGAGACCCAGTACTTC. Its protein is CASSLSRGGQETQYF.

This rearrangement joins TRBV18 to TRBJ2-3; 8 nucleotides match TRBD2. CDR1 and CDR2 from the germline V gene are KGHSH and LQKENI. CDR3 size: 15 residues. Trimming removed 4 bases from V and 0 bases from J; junction bases left unmatched: 3. The CDR3 reads CASSQGGGSTDTQYF. CDR3 DNA: TGTGCCAGCTCACAAGGCGGGGGGAGCACAGATACGCAGTATTTT. The complete variable domain, with remaining parts taken from reference TRBV18 and TRBJ2-3, reads NAGVMQNPRHLVRRRGQEARLRCSPMKGHSHVYWYRQLPEEGLKFMVYLQKENIIDESGMPKERFSAEFPKEGPSILRIQQVVRGDSAAYFCASSQGGGSTDTQYFGPGTRLTVL.

The chain joins TRBV7-9 to TRBJ1-2; the match to TRBD1 covers 9 bases. Germline CDR1 SEHNR, CDR2 FQNEAQ (reference sequence). The CDR3 is 14 residues long. J was trimmed by 8 bases and V by 1 base; bases with no gene match: 5. This CDR3 is CASSLEGTGYGYTF. For the CDR3, the DNA is TGTGCCAGCAGCTTAGAGGGGACAGGGTACGGCTACACCTTC.

The chain links TRBV18 to TRBJ2-1; 11 bases are shared with TRBD1. The CDR3 runs to 13 residues. V trimming: 5 bases; J trimming: 6 bases; junction bases outside the gene matches: 0. Germline-derived CDR1 and CDR2 are KGHSH and LQKENI. CDR3 nucleotide sequence: TGTGCCAGCTCAGGGACAGGGGGCAATGAGCAGTTCTTC. It yields the protein CASSGTGGNEQFF. Based on the CDR3 plus reference TRBV18 and TRBJ2-1, the full variable domain is NAGVMQNPRHLVRRRGQEARLRCSPMKGHSHVYWYRQLPEEGLKFMVYLQKENIIDESGMPKERFSAEFPKEGPSILRIQQVVRGDSAAYFCASSGTGGNEQFFGPGTRLTVL.

The chain carries TRBV21-1 and TRBJ1-6; TRBD1 was called by the table and not checked on the DNA. TRBV21-1 is marked as a pseudogene. This CDR3 has 18 amino acids. The CDR3 sequence: CASSKKEGRDRGNSPLHF. As DNA, the CDR3 is TGTGCCAGCAGCAAAAAGGAGGGCCGGGACAGGGGTAATTCACCCCTCCACTTT.